This T cell receptor (beta chain) was found in a study of T cell changes during pregnancy in multiple sclerosis (dated by TCRdb to about 2019). With regard to the full study: Changes in the T cell repertoire over the course of pregnancy were examined in this study in women with multiple sclerosis.

For CDR1 and CDR2, the germline V gene lists SGDLS and YYNGEE. From the cysteine up to the phenylalanine, the CDR3 has a length of 15 residues. Only CDR3 DNA remains: 45 bases, in frame from the first base. For this chain, trimming is 4 bases at the V end and 6 bases at the J end, and the number of junction bases without a gene match is 8. In its sample, this clone was seen once. Its antigen is still unknown. Base qualities are missing; no much larger clone stands one base away. Receptor amplification or capture employed the immunoSEQ multiplex PCR assay. Here the immuneACCESS table is served through TCRdb, limited to in-frame sequences with V and J called. Missing clones are a known gap in these copies; in checked studies unresolved V genes cover under half, and the rest lacks a known reason. This sample lists some 85,000 clones; just over 90% were detected once. Of the sample, approximately 0.75% is held by the ten largest clones.

Source: peripheral blood, taken in the second trimester of pregnancy. The receptor was derived from a female donor in good health, enrolled as a control in a pregnancy study. Recombination joined TRBV9 with TRBJ2-3, and TRBD1 matches 10 of the central bases. The encoded CDR3 is CASSTWTGGIDTQYF. The sequence in DNA is TGTGCCAGCAGCACATGGACAGGGGGAATTGATACGCAGTATTTT. The variable domain in full, with residues beyond the CDR3 obtained from the reference TRBV9 and TRBJ2-3 genes, is DSGVTQTPKHLITATGQRVTLRCSPRSGDLSVYWYQQSLDQGLQFLIQYYNGEERAKGNILERFSAQQFPDLHSELNLSSLELGDSALYFCASSTWTGGIDTQYFGPGTRLTVL.